This T cell receptor (beta chain) originates from a study of T cell changes during pregnancy in multiple sclerosis. Data came from immunoSEQ multiplex PCR; TCRdb stores just in-frame clones and leaves some out. The repertoire has about 48,000 clones, just over 85% of them found once; the top ten carry over 0.95%. This CDR3 comprises 15 residues. The ends were cut back, 5 bases at V and 3 bases at J, with 18 bases in the middle. Per germline, CDR1 SGHRS and CDR2 YFSETQ. The material was CD4+ T cells from peripheral blood mononuclear cells, obtained in the second trimester of pregnancy. The sequence came from a female donor with multiple sclerosis, enrolled in a pregnancy study. The J gene is TRBJ2-7, the V gene TRBV5-1; tentatively, D is TRBD2 (5 bases). The CDR3 sequence: CASSRGGGLGYEQYF. For the CDR3, the DNA is TGCGCCAGCAGTCGTGGAGGCGGCCTGGGCTACGAGCAGTACTTC.